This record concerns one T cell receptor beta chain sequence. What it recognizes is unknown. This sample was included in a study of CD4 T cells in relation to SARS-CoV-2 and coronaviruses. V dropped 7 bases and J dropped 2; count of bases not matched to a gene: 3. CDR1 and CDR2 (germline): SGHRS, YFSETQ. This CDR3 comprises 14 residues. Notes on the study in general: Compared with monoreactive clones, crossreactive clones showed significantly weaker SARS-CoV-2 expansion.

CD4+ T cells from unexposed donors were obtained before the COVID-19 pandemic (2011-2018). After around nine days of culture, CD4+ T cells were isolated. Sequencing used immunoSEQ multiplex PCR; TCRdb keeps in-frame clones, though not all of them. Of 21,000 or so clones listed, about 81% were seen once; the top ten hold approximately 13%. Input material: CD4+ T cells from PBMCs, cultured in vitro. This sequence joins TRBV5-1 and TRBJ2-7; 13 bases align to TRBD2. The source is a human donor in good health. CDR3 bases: TGCGCCAGCGGGACTAGCGGGACCACCTACGAGCAGTACTTC. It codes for CASGTSGTTYEQYF.